This is a list of T cell receptor beta chains from one sample in a study of blood T cell repertoires in COVID-19. Method: immunoSEQ multiplex PCR; TCRdb's copy keeps in-frame clones and lacks some. The sample holds hundreds of thousands of clones, about nine tenths seen once. The sequencing input was peripheral blood. All receptors derive from a man aged 55-75 years who had recovered from COVID-19. Both conserved end residues are part of each CDR3. A D gene is named only where the DNA matches it firmly. Size tells how often a clone was seen (once, few, many) or the class of an expanded clone, and some rows leave it out.

NA,TRBJ1-1,TRBV30,NA,CAWSVQPNTEAFF,TGTGCCTGGAGTGTACAACCGAACACTGAAGCTTTCTTT
TRBD1,TRBJ2-2,TRBV7-6,NA,CASSPGTGGGTGELFF,TGTGCCAGCAGTCCCGGGACAGGGGGAGGTACCGGGGAGCTGTTTTTT
TRBD2,TRBJ2-7,TRBV4-2,NA,CASSQVSAGVSYEQYF,TGTGCCAGCAGCCAAGTCTCAGCGGGAGTCTCCTACGAGCAGTACTTC
NA,TRBJ2-7,TRBV11-1,NA,CASSTSWVYEQYF,TGTGCCAGCAGCACTAGTTGGGTCTACGAGCAGTACTTC
NA,TRBJ2-7,TRBV29-1,NA,CSVEGAPGRGVSGEQYF,TGCAGCGTTGAAGGAGCCCCCGGCAGGGGGGTTTCGGGCGAGCAGTACTTC
TRBD1,TRBJ1-4,TRBV6-5,NA,CASDLGQGREKLFF,TGTGCCAGCGATTTGGGACAGGGGCGGGAAAAACTGTTTTTT
NA,TRBJ2-1,TRBV19,NA,CASSIVSGVGEQFF,TGTGCCAGTAGTATAGTCTCAGGGGTCGGTGAGCAGTTCTTC
NA,TRBJ1-2,TRBV23-1,few,CASSLGRSGYGYTF,TGCGCCAGCAGTCTTGGGAGGTCTGGCTATGGCTACACCTTC
TRBD2,TRBJ2-7,TRBV5-6,NA,CASSISSGRSSYEQYF,TGTGCCAGCAGCATTTCTAGCGGACGCTCGTCCTACGAGCAGTACTTC
TRBD1,TRBJ2-2,TRBV14,NA,CASSLDRGIGELFF,TGTGCCAGCAGCCTCGACAGGGGAATCGGGGAGCTGTTTTTT
TRBD1,TRBJ1-4,TRBV6-6,NA,CASSYVRGPNEKLFF,TGTGCCAGCAGTTACGTCAGGGGGCCTAATGAAAAACTGTTTTTT
TRBD2,TRBJ2-1,TRBV4-2,few,CASSQGSSGLPHEQFF,TGTGCCAGCAGCCAAGGGTCTAGCGGGCTTCCCCATGAGCAGTTCTTC
NA,TRBJ2-5,TRBV20-1,NA,CSASSRETVQETQYF,TGCAGTGCTAGTTCCCGGGAGACAGTTCAAGAGACCCAGTACTTC
TRBD1,TRBJ2-2,TRBV6-5,NA,CATQGAGELFF,TGTGCCACACAGGGGGCCGGGGAGCTGTTTTTT
TRBD1,TRBJ1-6,TRBV7-9,NA,CASRLTGGSPLHF,TGTGCCAGCAGACTGACAGGGGGATCACCCCTCCACTTT
NA,TRBJ2-1,TRBV19,once,CASNIRGYNEQFF,TGTGCCAGTAATATTCGAGGTTACAATGAGCAGTTCTTC
TRBD1,TRBJ1-2,TRBV13,NA,CASSPRQGAIGYTF,TGTGCCAGCAGCCCCCGGCAGGGGGCTATTGGCTACACCTTC
TRBD2,TRBJ2-1,TRBV7-3,NA,CASSLGTSGSYEQFF,TGTGCCAGCAGCTTAGGGACTAGCGGGAGCTATGAGCAGTTCTTC
TRBD2,TRBJ2-4,TRBV6-5,NA,CASSGTSGNIQYF,TGTGCCAGCAGCGGGACTAGCGGAAACATTCAGTACTTC
TRBD1,TRBJ2-1,TRBV19,NA,CASRQDRGYNEQFF,TGTGCCAGTAGGCAGGACAGGGGGTACAATGAGCAGTTCTTC
TRBD1,TRBJ2-7,TRBV11-3,NA,CASSPRQGDSYEQYF,TGTGCCAGCAGCCCACGACAGGGGGACTCCTACGAGCAGTACTTC
TRBD2,TRBJ2-2,TRBV4-2,NA,CASSLTSVVDTGELFF,TGTGCCAGCAGCCTCACTAGCGTCGTTGACACCGGGGAGCTGTTTTTT
TRBD1,TRBJ1-4,TRBV5-1,NA,CASSSGGTNEKLFF,TGCGCCAGCAGCTCAGGGGGCACTAATGAAAAACTGTTTTTT
NA,TRBJ2-3,TRBV27,NA,CASSSWAESDTQYF,TGTGCCAGCAGTTCTTGGGCTGAGTCAGATACGCAGTATTTT
NA,TRBJ1-1,TRBV6-5,NA,CASSQTPRGTEAFF,TGTGCCAGCAGCCAAACCCCCAGGGGCACTGAAGCTTTCTTT
NA,TRBJ1-1,TRBV7-7,NA,CASSFGRNTEAFF,TGTGCTAGCAGCTTTGGTAGGAACACTGAAGCTTTCTTT
NA,TRBJ2-2,TRBV19,NA,CASSIYRSSNTGELFF,TGTGCCAGTAGTATTTACAGATCCTCTAACACCGGGGAGCTGTTTTTT
NA,TRBJ1-6,TRBV27,NA,CASSLTATNSPLHF,TGTGCCAGCAGTTTGACAGCTACTAATTCACCCCTCCACTTT
NA,TRBJ2-5,TRBV29-1,NA,CSVPFPGETQYF,TGCAGCGTTCCCTTCCCGGGGGAGACCCAGTACTTC
NA,TRBJ1-1,TRBV6-6,once,CASSYGGDGDTEAFF,TGTGCCAGCAGTTATGGGGGGGACGGGGACACTGAAGCTTTCTTT
NA,TRBJ2-3,TRBV18,NA,CASSRTEGTDTQYF,TGTGCCAGCTCCCGGACAGAGGGCACAGATACGCAGTATTTT
NA,TRBJ2-5,TRBV25-1,few,CASSKPGRAGETQYF,TGTGCCAGCAGTAAACCCGGCAGGGCAGGAGAGACCCAGTACTTC
NA,TRBJ1-5,TRBV11-2,NA,CASSLDESQPQHF,TGTGCCAGCAGCTTAGACGAGAGTCAGCCCCAGCATTTT
NA,TRBJ2-3,TRBV15,NA,CATSREGEPTDTQYF,TGTGCCACCAGCCGTGAGGGGGAACCTACGGATACGCAGTATTTT
TRBD1,TRBJ1-6,TRBV28,NA,CASSLDRGSTYNSPLHF,TGTGCCAGCAGTCTAGACAGGGGATCCACCTATAATTCACCCCTCCACTTT
TRBD1,TRBJ2-7,TRBV23-1,NA,CASGLWVDRGAEQYF,TGCGCCAGCGGGCTTTGGGTCGACAGGGGCGCAGAGCAGTACTTC
TRBD1,TRBJ1-5,TRBV19,few,CASSTGTATWGNQPQHF,TGTGCCAGTAGTACCGGGACAGCTACTTGGGGCAATCAGCCCCAGCATTTT
TRBD1,TRBJ2-5,TRBV9,NA,CASSEQPGDRIKETQYF,TGTGCCAGCAGCGAGCAGCCCGGGGACAGAATAAAAGAGACCCAGTACTTC
TRBD1,TRBJ2-3,TRBV9,NA,CASSVGQGGDTQYF,TGTGCCAGCAGCGTGGGACAGGGGGGAGATACGCAGTATTTT
TRBD2,TRBJ2-1,TRBV11-3,NA,CASSRGLAGAGEQFF,TGTGCCAGCAGCCGGGGACTAGCGGGGGCCGGGGAGCAGTTCTTC
TRBD2,TRBJ2-3,TRBV5-6,NA,CASSSGLEIPDTQYF,TGTGCCAGTTCATCGGGACTAGAGATCCCCGATACGCAGTATTTT